The 10 T cell receptor beta chains in this list originate from one sample, sequenced in a study of shared clonotypes between healthy human individuals. Profiled with immunoSEQ multiplex PCR; TCRdb holds only in-frame clones, not every one. The sample lists approximately 1.5 million clones, 95% to 99% occurring once. The specimen sequenced was naive CD4+ T cells sorted from blood. The subset denotes: CD45RA+ positively selected. These receptors all stem from a man aged 30-40 years in good health.

The chain joins TRBV5-1 to TRBJ2-1, with 9 bases identical to TRBD2. J lost 2 bases, V lost 5 bases, and 2 bases had no gene match. The CDR3 totals 14 residues. The germline gives CDR1 SGHRS, CDR2 YFSETQ. The CDR3 sequence is CASRVAGAYNEQFF. CDR3 DNA: TGCGCCAGCAGAGTAGCGGGAGCCTACAATGAGCAGTTCTTC.

The J gene is TRBJ2-2, the V gene TRBV18; D remains ambiguous. Trimming stripped 4 bases from V and 1 base from J, with 7 bases between. Germline V gives CDR1 KGHSH, CDR2 LQKENI. The CDR3 covers 14 residues. CDR3 amino acids: CASSLTVNTGELFF. The CDR3 DNA reads as TGTGCCAGCTCACTCACAGTGAACACCGGGGAGCTGTTTTTT.

J is TRBJ2-7 and V is TRBV28; TRBD2 matches at 8 bases. From germline, CDR1 is MDHEN and CDR2 SYDVKM. V shed 9 bases and J 3 bases; nucleotides not matched to a gene: 13. This CDR3 comprises 15 residues. The CDR3 region has the DNA TGTGCCAGTCGTACTCCGGGACTAGGATTCTACGAGCAGTACTTC. Amino acids: CASRTPGLGFYEQYF.

In regard to this clone: The same CDR3 arises from other DNA sequences in this sample as well. The genes are TRBV9 and TRBJ2-3, with a weak D call TRBD2 (5 bases). The CDR3 spans 14 residues. Trimming stripped 2 bases from V and 0 bases from J, with 7 bases between. Germline V gene data show CDR1 as SGDLS and CDR2 as YYNGEE. The DNA of the CDR3 is TGTGCCAGCAGCGTTAGCGCGAGCACAGATACGCAGTATTTT. Translated: CASSVSASTDTQYF. Full variable domain (rest looked up from reference TRBV9 and TRBJ2-3): DSGVTQTPKHLITATGQRVTLRCSPRSGDLSVYWYQQSLDQGLQFLIQYYNGEERAKGNILERFSAQQFPDLHSELNLSSLELGDSALYFCASSVSASTDTQYFGPGTRLTVL.

The V gene is TRBV19, the J gene TRBJ1-2, with D unclear. CDR3 length: 17 residues. V gave up 6 bases and J gave up 4 bases, with 24 bases separating them. The germline V gene encodes CDR1 LNHDA and CDR2 SQIVND (reference sequence). This CDR3 is CASSPFDLAFVGYGYTF. In nucleotides, the CDR3 is TGTGCCAGTAGCCCATTTGATCTGGCCTTCGTCGGCTATGGCTACACCTTC.

The chain is built from TRBV29-1 and TRBJ2-3; TRBD1 agrees at 9 bases. Per the germline V gene, CDR1 is SQVTM and CDR2 is ANQGSEA. The V gene end was trimmed by 7 bases and the J gene end by 3 bases; junction bases not matched to a gene: 5. The CDR3 loop spans 13 amino acids. The CDR3 protein is CSAGTGTTDTQYF. In nucleotides, the CDR3 is TGCAGCGCTGGGACAGGGACGACAGATACGCAGTATTTT.

This clone was seen once. The chain uses TRBV5-4 and TRBJ2-1; 11 bases line up with TRBD2. CDR3 length: 17 amino acids. V trimming: 2 bases; J trimming: 1 base; junction bases outside the gene matches: 5. The germline CDR1 and CDR2 sequences are SGHNT and YYREEE (reference sequence). The CDR3: CASSLLAGVRSYNEQFF. Written as DNA, the CDR3 is TGTGCCAGCAGCTTACTAGCGGGAGTAAGGTCCTACAATGAGCAGTTCTTC.

Concerning this clone itself: The sample has other DNA sequences that encode this CDR3 too. This chain uses TRBV30 with TRBJ2-1, with a tentative D call TRBD2 (6 bases). Trimming cost V 3 bases and J 0 bases, with 9 bases left between them. The CDR3 totals 14 residues. Germline lookup yields CDR1 GTSNPN and CDR2 SVGIG (reference sequence). The CDR3 DNA reads TGTGCCTGGAGCCGGGGGAGCTCCTACAATGAGCAGTTCTTC. As protein: CAWSRGSSYNEQFF.

In the case of this clone: This sample includes further DNA sequences coding for the same CDR3. The gene calls are TRBV11-3 and TRBJ2-2; D perhaps matches TRBD2 (6 bases). V lost 6 bases to trimming and J lost 1 base, with 6 bases between them. The V gene's germline CDR1 is SGHNT and CDR2 YENEEA. This CDR3 region has 13 residues. Written as DNA, the CDR3 is TGTGCCAGCAGGCGGGGGAACACCGGGGAGCTGTTTTTT. Its translation: CASRRGNTGELFF.

The chain has TRBV28 and TRBJ2-2; D may be TRBD2 (5 bases). The ends were cut back, 10 bases at V and 3 bases at J, with 9 bases in the middle. Germline V gives CDR1 MDHEN, CDR2 SYDVKM. The CDR3 consists of 12 residues. CDR3 region: CATLGDTGELFF. The CDR3 bases are TGTGCCACCCTCGGGGACACCGGGGAGCTGTTTTTT.